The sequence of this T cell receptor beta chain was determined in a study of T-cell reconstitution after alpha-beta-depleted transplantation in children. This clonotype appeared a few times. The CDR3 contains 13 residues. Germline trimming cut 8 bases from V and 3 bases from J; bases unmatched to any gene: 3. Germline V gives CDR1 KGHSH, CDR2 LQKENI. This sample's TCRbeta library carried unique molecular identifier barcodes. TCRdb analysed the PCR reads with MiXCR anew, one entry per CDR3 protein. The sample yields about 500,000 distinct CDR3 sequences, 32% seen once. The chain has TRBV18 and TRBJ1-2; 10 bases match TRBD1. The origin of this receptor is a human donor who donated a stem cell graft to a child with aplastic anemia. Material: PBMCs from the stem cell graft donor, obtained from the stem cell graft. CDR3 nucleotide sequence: TGTGCCAGCACCGGACAGGGGGACTATGGCTACACCTTC. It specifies CASTGQGDYGYTF.